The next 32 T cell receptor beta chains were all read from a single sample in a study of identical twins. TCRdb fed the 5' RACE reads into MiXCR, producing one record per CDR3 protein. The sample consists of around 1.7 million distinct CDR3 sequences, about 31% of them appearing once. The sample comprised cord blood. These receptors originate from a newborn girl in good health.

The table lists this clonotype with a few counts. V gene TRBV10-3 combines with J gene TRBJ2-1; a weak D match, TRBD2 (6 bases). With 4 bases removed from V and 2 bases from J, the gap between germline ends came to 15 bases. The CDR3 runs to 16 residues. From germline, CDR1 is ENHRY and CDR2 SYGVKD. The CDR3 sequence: CAISGRLGGAYNEQFF. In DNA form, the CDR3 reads TGTGCCATCAGTGGACGACTAGGCGGGGCCTACAATGAGCAGTTCTTC.

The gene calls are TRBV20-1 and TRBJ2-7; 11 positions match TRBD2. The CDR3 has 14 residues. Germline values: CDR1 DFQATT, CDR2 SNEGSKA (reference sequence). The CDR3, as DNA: TGCAGAACGTCACCGGGACTAGCGGCCTACGAGCAGTACGTC. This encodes CRTSPGLAAYEQYV.

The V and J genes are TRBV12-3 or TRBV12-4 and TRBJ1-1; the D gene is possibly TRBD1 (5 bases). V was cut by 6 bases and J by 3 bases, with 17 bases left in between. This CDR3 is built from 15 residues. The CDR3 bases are TGTGCCAGCAGCCGACGCAGGTTGGGGGACACTGAAGCTTTCTTT. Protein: CASSRRRLGDTEAFF.

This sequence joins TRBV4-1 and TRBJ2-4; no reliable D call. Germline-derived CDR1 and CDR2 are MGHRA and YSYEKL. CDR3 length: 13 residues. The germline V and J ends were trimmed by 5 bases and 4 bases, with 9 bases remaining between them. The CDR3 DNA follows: TGCGCCAGCAGCTCACCCGTGAAAAACATTCAGTACTTC. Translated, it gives CASSSPVKNIQYF.

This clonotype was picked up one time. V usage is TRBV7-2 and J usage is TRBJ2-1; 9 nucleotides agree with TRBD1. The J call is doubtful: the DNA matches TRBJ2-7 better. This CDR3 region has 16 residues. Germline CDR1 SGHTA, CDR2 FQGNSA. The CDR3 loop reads CASSSPLGTGSNEQYF. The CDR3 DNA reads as TGTGCCAGCAGCTCTCCGCTCGGGACAGGGTCCAATGAGCAGTACTTC.

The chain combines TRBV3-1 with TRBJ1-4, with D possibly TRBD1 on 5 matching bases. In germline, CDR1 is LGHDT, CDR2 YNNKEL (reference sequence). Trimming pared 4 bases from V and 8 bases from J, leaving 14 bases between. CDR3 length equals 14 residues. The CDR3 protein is CASSPSFSGEKLFF. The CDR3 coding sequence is TGTGCCAGCAGCCCATCATTTTCAGGGGAAAAACTGTTTTTT.

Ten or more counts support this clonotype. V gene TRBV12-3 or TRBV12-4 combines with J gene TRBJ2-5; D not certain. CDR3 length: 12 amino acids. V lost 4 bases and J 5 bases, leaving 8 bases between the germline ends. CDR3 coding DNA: TGTGCCAGCAGTTCGAACCCCGAGACCCAGTACTTC. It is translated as CASSSNPETQYF.

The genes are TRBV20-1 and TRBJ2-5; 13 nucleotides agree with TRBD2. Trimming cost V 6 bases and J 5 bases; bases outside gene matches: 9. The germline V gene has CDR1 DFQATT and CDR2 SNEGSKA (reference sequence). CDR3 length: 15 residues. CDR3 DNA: TGCAGTGCCACGGGGACTAGCGGGATGAGGGAGACCCAGTACTTC. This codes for CSATGTSGMRETQYF.

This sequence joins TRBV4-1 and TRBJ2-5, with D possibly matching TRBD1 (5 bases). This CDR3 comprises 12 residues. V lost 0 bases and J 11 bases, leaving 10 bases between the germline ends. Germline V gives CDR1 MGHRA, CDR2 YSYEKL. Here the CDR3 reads CASSQDLGHQYF. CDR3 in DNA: TGCGCCAGCAGCCAAGATCTAGGACATCAGTACTTC.

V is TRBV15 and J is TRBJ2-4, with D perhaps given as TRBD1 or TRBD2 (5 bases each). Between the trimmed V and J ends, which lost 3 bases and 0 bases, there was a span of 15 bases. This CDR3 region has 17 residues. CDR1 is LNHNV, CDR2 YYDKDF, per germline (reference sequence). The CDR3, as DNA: TGTGCCACCAGCAGGGCTGGGGGTCAATTAGCCAAAAACATTCAGTACTTC. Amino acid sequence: CATSRAGGQLAKNIQYF.

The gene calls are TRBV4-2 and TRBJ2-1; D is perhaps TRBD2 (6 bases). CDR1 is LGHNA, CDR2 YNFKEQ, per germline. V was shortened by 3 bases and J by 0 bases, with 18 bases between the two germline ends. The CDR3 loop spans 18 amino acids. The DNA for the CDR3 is TGTGCCAGCAGCCACCGTGGGCGGGAAGGGAGCTCCTACAATGAGCAGTTCTTC. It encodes CASSHRGREGSSYNEQFF.

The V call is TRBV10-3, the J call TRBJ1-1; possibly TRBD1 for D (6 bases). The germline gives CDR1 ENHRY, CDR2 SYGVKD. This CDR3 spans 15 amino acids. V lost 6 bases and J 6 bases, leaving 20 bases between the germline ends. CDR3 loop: CAIRQTATGRPEAFF. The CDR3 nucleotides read TGTGCCATCAGGCAGACCGCAACAGGGAGGCCTGAAGCTTTCTTT.

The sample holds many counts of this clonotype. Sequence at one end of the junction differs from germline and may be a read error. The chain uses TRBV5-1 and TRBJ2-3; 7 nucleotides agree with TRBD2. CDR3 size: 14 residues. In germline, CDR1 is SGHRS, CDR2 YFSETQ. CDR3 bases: TGTGCCAGCAGCTTAGCGGGCCGCACAGATACGCAGTATTTT. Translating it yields CASSLAGRTDTQYF.

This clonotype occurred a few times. The CDR3 bases are TGCGCCAGCAGCCAAGATCGGCGGGGGGTCTACGAGCAGTACTTC. Translation gives CASSQDRRGVYEQYF. The chain couples TRBV4-1 to TRBJ2-5; 8 bases are shared with TRBD2. TRBJ2-7 explains the end of the DNA better; the J call may be wrong. The CDR3 has 15 amino acids. Germline CDR1 is MGHRA and CDR2 is YSYEKL.

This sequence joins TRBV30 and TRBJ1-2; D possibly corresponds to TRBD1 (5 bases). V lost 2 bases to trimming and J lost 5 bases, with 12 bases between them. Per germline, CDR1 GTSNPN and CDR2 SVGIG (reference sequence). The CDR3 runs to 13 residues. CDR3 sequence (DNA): TGTGCCTGGAGTTCGGGACGGCCTTATGGCTACACCTTC. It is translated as CAWSSGRPYGYTF.

The CDR3 loop reads CASSLNSGRAFMQYF. CDR3 sequence (DNA): TGCGCCAGCAGCTTGAATAGCGGGAGGGCCTTCATGCAGTATTTT. The chain joins TRBV5-1 to TRBJ2-3, with 11 bases identical to TRBD2. Germline V CDR1 and CDR2: SGHRS, YFSETQ. CDR3 length equals 15 residues. V gave up 1 base and J gave up 11 bases; unmatched junction bases: 9.

The CDR3 DNA follows: TGCAGTGCTTCAGAGATAGGGGTCCCTAACTATGGCTACACCTTC. It encodes CSASEIGVPNYGYTF. The chain links TRBV20-1 to TRBJ1-2; TRBD1 is a possible D gene (5 bases). V shed 5 bases and J shed 0 bases, with 16 bases lying between them. Per germline, CDR1 DFQATT and CDR2 SNEGSKA (reference sequence). The CDR3 contains 15 residues.

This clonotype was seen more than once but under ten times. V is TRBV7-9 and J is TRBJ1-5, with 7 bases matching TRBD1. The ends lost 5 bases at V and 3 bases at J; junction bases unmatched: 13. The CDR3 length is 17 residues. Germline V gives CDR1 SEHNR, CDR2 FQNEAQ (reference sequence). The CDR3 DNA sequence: TGTGCCAGCAGCCGAACCGACAGGGTGGGCGTCAATCAGCCCCAGCATTTT. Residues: CASSRTDRVGVNQPQHF.

The CDR3 reads CASKDRGPANQPQHF. In DNA, the CDR3 is TGTGCCAGCAAAGACAGGGGGCCTGCGAATCAGCCCCAGCATTTT. The V call is TRBV28, the J call TRBJ1-5; 10 bases map to TRBD1. The CDR3 length is 15 residues. CDR1 is MDHEN and CDR2 is SYDVKM in the germline V gene. V trimming: 7 bases; J trimming: 4 bases; junction bases outside the gene matches: 7.

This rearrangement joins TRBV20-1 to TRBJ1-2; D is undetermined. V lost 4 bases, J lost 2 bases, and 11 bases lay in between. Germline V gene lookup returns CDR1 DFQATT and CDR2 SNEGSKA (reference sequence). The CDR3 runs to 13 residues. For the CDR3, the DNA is TGCAGTGCTACCCCGAGCTCAAACTATGGCTACACCTTC. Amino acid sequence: CSATPSSNYGYTF.

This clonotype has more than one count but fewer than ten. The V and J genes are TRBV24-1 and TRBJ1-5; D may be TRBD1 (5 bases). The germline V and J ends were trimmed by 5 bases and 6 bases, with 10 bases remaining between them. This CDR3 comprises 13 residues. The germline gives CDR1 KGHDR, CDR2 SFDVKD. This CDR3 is CATSAQGGQPQHF. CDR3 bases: TGTGCCACCAGTGCGCAGGGCGGTCAGCCCCAGCATTTT.

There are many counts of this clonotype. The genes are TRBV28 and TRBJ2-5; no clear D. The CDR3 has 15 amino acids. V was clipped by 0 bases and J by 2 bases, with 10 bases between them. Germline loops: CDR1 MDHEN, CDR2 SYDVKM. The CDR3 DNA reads TGTGCCAGCAGTTTATGGCGTCAGGTGCAAGAGACCCAGTACTTC. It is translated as CASSLWRQVQETQYF.

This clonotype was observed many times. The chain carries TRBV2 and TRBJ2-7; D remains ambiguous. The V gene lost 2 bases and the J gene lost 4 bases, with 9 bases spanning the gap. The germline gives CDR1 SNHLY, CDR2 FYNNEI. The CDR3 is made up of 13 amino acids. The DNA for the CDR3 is TGTGCCAGCAGTGAAAGCAGAATTTACGAGCAGTACTTC. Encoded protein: CASSESRIYEQYF.

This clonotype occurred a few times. CDR3 in DNA: TGTGCCAGCAGCCAAGTGCCTAGCGGGAGGGGTCCTCAGTACTTC. This encodes CASSQVPSGRGPQYF. The V and J genes are TRBV14 and TRBJ2-4; 12 nucleotides agree with TRBD2. The CDR3 runs to 15 residues. V was pared by 1 base and J by 12 bases, with 7 bases of the junction left unmatched. Germline CDR1 SGHDN, CDR2 FVKESK.

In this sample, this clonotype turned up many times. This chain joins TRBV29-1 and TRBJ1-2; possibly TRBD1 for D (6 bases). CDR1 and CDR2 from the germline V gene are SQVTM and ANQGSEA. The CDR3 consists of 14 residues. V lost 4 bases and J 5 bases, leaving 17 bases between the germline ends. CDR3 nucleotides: TGCAGCGTTGTGCCGACAGGAGGGGGTTATGGCTACACCTTC. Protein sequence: CSVVPTGGGYGYTF. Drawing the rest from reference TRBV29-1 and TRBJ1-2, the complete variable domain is SAVISQKPSRDICQRGTSLTIQCQVDSQVTMMFWYRQQPGQSLTLIATANQGSEATYESGFVIDKFPISRPNLTFSTLTVSNMSPEDSSIYLCSVVPTGGGYGYTFGSGTRLTVV.

For the CDR3, the DNA is TGTGCCAGCAGATCTAGCGGGCGCAATGAGCAGTACTTC. Amino acids: CASRSSGRNEQYF. V usage is TRBV12-3 or TRBV12-4 and J usage is TRBJ2-1; 8 bases are shared with TRBD2. The J call may not be correct, given that the DNA end is closer to TRBJ2-7. The CDR3 is 13 residues long.

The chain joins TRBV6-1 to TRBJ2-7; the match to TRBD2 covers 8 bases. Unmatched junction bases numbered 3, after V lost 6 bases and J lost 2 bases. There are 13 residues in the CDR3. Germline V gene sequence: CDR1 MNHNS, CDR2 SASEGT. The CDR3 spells CASRVAGPYEQYF. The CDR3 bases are TGTGCCAGCAGGGTAGCGGGACCCTACGAGCAGTACTTC.

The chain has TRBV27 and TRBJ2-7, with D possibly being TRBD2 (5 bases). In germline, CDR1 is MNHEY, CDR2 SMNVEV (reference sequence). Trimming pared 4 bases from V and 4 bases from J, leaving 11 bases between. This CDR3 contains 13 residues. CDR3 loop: CASSWASPYEQYF. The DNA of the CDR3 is TGTGCCAGCAGTTGGGCTAGCCCTTACGAGCAGTACTTC.

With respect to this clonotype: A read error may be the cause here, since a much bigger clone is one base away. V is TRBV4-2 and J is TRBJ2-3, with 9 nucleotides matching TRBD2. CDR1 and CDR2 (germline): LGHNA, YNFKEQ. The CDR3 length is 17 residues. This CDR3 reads CASSPGSGGFSTDTPYF. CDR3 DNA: TGTGCCAGCAGCCCAGGGAGCGGGGGGTTTAGCACAGATACGCCGTATTTT.

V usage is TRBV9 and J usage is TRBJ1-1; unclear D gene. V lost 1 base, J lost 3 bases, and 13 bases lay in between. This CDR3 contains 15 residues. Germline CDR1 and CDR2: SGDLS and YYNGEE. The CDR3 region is CASSVSTVSYTEAFF. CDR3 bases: TGTGCCAGCAGCGTAAGTACAGTGTCCTACACTGAAGCTTTCTTT.

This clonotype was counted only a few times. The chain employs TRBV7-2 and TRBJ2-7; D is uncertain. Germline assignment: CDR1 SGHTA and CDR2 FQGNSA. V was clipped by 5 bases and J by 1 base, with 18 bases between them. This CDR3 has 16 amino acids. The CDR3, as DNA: TGTGCCAGCAGCAGGCAGCTAACCGACATTTCCTACGAGCAGTACTTC. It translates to CASSRQLTDISYEQYF.

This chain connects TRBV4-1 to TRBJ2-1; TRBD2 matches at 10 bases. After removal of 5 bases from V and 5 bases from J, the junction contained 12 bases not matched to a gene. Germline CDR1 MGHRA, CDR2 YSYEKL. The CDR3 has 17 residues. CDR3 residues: CASSTHWTSGLDNEQFF. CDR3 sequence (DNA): TGCGCCAGCAGCACCCACTGGACTAGCGGACTAGACAATGAGCAGTTCTTC.